This paragraph covers one T cell receptor (beta chain) sequence. The data were taken from a study of blood T cell repertoires in COVID-19. Study in general: The United States, Italy and Spain provided the acute and convalescent COVID-19 samples. From T cells, B-cell-depleted T cells, or PBMCs came the material, which was cDNA or gDNA.

As processed by the authors: By means of reference gene primer amplification, nucleated cell counts were estimated. Here immunoSEQ multiplex PCR was the method, and the copy in TCRdb shows in-frame clones only, minus some. The V and J calls and clone size were taken over from that table, and D and trimming were inferred from the DNA. The sample yields 130,000 or so clones, around 87% seen once. The CDR3 runs 15 residues. The germline CDR1 and CDR2 sequences are MNHEY and SVGAGI. V dropped 6 bases and J dropped 5; count of bases not matched to a gene: 10. The source is a man aged 50 or older with active COVID-19. What was sequenced was peripheral blood. This chain uses TRBV6-5 with TRBJ2-3; TRBD1 matches at 8 bases. The chain's CDR3 is CASSRTGRDEDTQYF. CDR3 bases: TGTGCCAGCAGCCGGACAGGGCGGGACGAAGATACGCAGTATTTT.